This TCR beta chain was documented in a study of blood T cell repertoires in COVID-19. Study in general: Spain, Italy and the United States supplied samples that represented acute and convalescent COVID-19.

Only one count was recorded for this clone. The germline V gene encodes CDR1 SGHRS and CDR2 YFSETQ. The CDR3 is 18 residues long. Trimming cost V 5 bases and J 2 bases, with 24 bases left between them. In the study's own analysis: Amplifying reference gene primers gave estimates of nucleated cell counts. TCRdb keeps only in-frame clones here, not all; method: immunoSEQ multiplex PCR. The V and J calls and clone size were taken over from that table, and D and trimming were inferred from the DNA. Among 150,000 to 200,000 clones listed, 80% to 90% were seen once. The TCR sequence derives from a man aged 18-30 years with active or convalescent COVID-19. This chain links TRBV5-1 with TRBJ2-3; perhaps TRBD2 as D (6 bases). The source material was peripheral blood. CDR3 nucleotide sequence: TGCGCCAGCAGTCCCCTGGGTAACCCCGGAGGGGACACAGATACGCAGTATTTT. It codes for CASSPLGNPGGDTDTQYF.